This T cell receptor (beta chain) was retrieved from a study of blood T cell repertoires in COVID-19. Turning to the study itself: Collection of acute and convalescent COVID-19 samples took place in the United States, Italy and Spain. From T cells, B-cell-depleted T cells, or PBMCs came the material, which was cDNA or gDNA.

Germline V gene sequence: CDR1 LGHDT, CDR2 YNNKEL (reference sequence). CDR3 length: 13 amino acids. With 4 bases clipped from V and 8 bases from J, the junction kept 3 bases outside the gene matches. Original data processing: The authors estimated nucleated cell counts from reference gene primer amplification. Data came from immunoSEQ multiplex PCR; TCRdb stores just in-frame clones and leaves some out. The DNA gave D and trimming, while V, J and clone size come from that table. The table records about 210,000 clones, roughly 82% of them present only once. The sequence derives from a man aged 40-49 years who had recovered from COVID-19. The chain is built from TRBV3-1 (or the pseudogene TRBV3-2) and TRBJ1-1, with TRBD1 matching 11 bases. Sequencing used peripheral blood. DNA of the CDR3: TGTGCCAGCAGCCCAGGACAGGGGGCGGAAGCTTTCTTT. Its translation is CASSPGQGAEAFF.